The sequence of this TCR beta chain was determined in a study of control samples from healthy donors and cancer patients. V trimming: 6 bases; J trimming: 4 bases; junction bases outside the gene matches: 6. The CDR3 has 15 residues. The V gene's germline CDR1 is SNHLY and CDR2 FYNNEI. Profiling relied on immunoSEQ multiplex PCR, and the TCRdb table lists in-frame clones only, not all of them. The data contain about 110,000 clones, over 75% of them seen just once; the ten biggest clones take up roughly 4.5%. This clonotype was obtained from a human donor in good health. The donor label of this sample is uncertain. The chain couples TRBV2 to TRBJ1-5; 10 bases fit TRBD1. The sequencing sample was made of blood. CDR3 nucleotide sequence: TGTGCCAGCAGGCGCGGGACAGGGGTAAATCAGCCCCAGCATTTT. Amino acid sequence: CASRRGTGVNQPQHF.